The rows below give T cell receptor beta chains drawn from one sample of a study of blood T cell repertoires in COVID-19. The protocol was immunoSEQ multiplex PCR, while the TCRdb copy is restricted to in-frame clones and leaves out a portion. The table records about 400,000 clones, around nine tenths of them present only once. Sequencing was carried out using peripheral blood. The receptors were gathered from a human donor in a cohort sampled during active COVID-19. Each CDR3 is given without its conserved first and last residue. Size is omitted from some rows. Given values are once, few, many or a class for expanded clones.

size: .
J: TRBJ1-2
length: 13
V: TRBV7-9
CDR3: ASSLAGGFGYGYT

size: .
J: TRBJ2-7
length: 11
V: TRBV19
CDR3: ASSIAASGEQY

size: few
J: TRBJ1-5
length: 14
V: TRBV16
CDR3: ASSQGREGGNQPQH

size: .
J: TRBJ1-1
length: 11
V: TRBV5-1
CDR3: ASSTRGDTEAF

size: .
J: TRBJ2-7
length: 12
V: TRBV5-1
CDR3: ASSFSGIAYEQY

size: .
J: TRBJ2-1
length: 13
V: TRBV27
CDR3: ASSSGLADYNEQF

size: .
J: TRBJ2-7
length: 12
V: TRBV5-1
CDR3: ASSMLQAAYEQY

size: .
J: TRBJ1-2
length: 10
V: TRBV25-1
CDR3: ASSDTAGGYT

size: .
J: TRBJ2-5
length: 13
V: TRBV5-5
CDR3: ASSLSPGGDETQY

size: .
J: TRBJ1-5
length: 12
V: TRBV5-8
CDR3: ASSFRGGNQPQH

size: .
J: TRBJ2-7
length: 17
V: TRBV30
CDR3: AWSVRGRDRVRGITRQY

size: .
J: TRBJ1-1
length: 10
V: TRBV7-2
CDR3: ASTGNAGEAF

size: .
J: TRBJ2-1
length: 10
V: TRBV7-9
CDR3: ASSSLTREQF

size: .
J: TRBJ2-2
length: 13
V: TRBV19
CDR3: ASSSGTGITGELF

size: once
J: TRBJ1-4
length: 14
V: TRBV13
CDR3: ASSLGGGTVNEKLF

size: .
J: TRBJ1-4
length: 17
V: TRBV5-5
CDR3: ASSSQGARRRSINEKLF